This T cell receptor (beta chain) was retrieved from a study of Ad26.COV2.S vaccination and SARS-CoV-2 variants. Whole-study context: Of the COV1001 trial arms, the Ad26.COV2.S arm included the donor. Administration of Ad26.COV2.S was intramuscular, either once or twice 56 days apart.

Documented treatment: some 20 received Ad26.COV2.S at low or high dose, single or two shots; five or six received placebo; per-sample allocation not given. Following the first vaccine or placebo injection, samples were taken on day 63. The vaccine antigen was prefusion-stabilized Wuhan SARS-CoV-2 spike. Libraries were prepared by immunoSEQ multiplex PCR; TCRdb keeps only in-frame clonotypes and omits some of them. The sample holds 350,000 to 550,000 clones; 75% to 90% are singletons and the top ten take over 2.5%. V was pared by 3 bases and J by 1 base, with 9 bases between. The CDR3 extends over 14 amino acids. CDR1 and CDR2 (germline): SEHNR, FQNEAQ (reference sequence).

The chain couples TRBV7-9 to TRBJ1-1; D ambiguous. This material consisted of peripheral blood, taken in a trial of Ad26.COV2.S vaccine versus placebo. The source of this sequence is a person aged 18 to 59 who received the Ad26.COV2.S COVID-19 vaccine or a placebo. Here the CDR3 reads CASSFDLRNTEAFF. DNA for the CDR3: TGTGCCAGCAGCTTCGATCTTCGGAACACTGAAGCTTTCTTT. The variable domain in full, with the rest retrieved from reference TRBV7-9 and TRBJ1-1, is DTGVSQNPRHKITKRGQNVTFRCDPISEHNRLYWYRQTLGQGPEFLTYFQNEAQLEKSRLLSDRFSAERPKGSFSTLEIQRTEQGDSAMYLCASSFDLRNTEAFFGQGTRLTVV.